This T cell receptor (beta chain) was documented in a study of T cell clusters in autoimmune cytopenias (dated by TCRdb to between 2017 and 2020). Some background on the complete study: Healthy donor controls had a mean age of roughly 51 years and a median age of approximately 61 years, with about half of the roughly 45 female. TRB sequencing reached a median depth of approximately 50,000 reads per sample and yielded a median of 2,350 distinct TRB clonotypes per sample. In autoimmune cytopenia patients, peripheral blood TRB and IGH repertoires were sequenced during active disease and over treatment follow-up, together with healthy, CLL and autoimmune hepatitis controls. The goal of the study was to determine whether autoimmune cytopenia patients have a disease-specific immune repertoire signature that could serve as a blood-based biomarker. For primary cytopenia, the controls were fewer than 30 age-matched healthy donors, and for secondary cytopenia, the controls were 14 age-matched CLL patients. Autoimmune hepatitis repertoires were compared with those of about two dozen age- and sex-matched healthy donors. Paper-wide results and their limitations: In the comparison of secondary cytopenia with CLL, the cluster-lack signature was not observed, apparently because the dominant lymphoma-associated repertoire masked the signature. GLIPH results suggested that primary autoimmune cytopenia patients were missing physiological T cell clusters, with approximately 52 clusters found only in healthy donors compared with fewer than 20 found only in patients. Healthy donors showed approximately 3.3-fold more exclusive TRB clusters than active autoimmune hepatitis patients, consistent with an autoimmunity-wide signature. The T cell clusters were only ever defined in silico, so experimental validation of their functional role was still needed. Shifts in the TRB repertoire, including less even repertoires in secondary cytopenia and CLL, were mostly a reflection of lymphoma bias and not of autoimmunity.

Per sample, around 0.25 ug of peripheral blood genomic DNA, approximately 37,500 genome equivalents, was used for TRB amplification. CDR1 and CDR2 were assigned from the germline V gene (reference sequence) as LNHDA and SQIVND. Its CDR3 holds 13 amino acids, cysteine through phenylalanine. The protein alone is recorded here. TRB rearrangements were amplified by multiplex PCR using a touch-down protocol with TRB-A and TRB-B primer pools mixed in one tube. Illumina adapters and sample indices were added to the amplicons through two consecutive PCR reactions using Phusion HS II polymerase. Amplicons were gel-purified with the NucleoSpin Gel and PCR Clean-up kit, then quantified by Qubit and quality-checked on an Agilent 2100 Bioanalyzer. Sequencing of the libraries was done on an Illumina MiSeq with paired-end, single-indexed, 600-cycle runs. The authors' pipeline ran thus. Alignment and assembly of TRB reads were performed with MiXCR version 2.1.12 and the default MiXCR reference library. A clone was defined by each unique CDR3 nucleotide sequence, and the analysis included only productive sequences supported by at least two reads. To assess repertoire diversity, an R script computed alpha-parameterized diversity profiles (alpha 0 to 5), which included the Shannon (alpha 1) and Simpson (alpha 2) indices. Combinatorial TRB VJ usage was computed with the tcR package and compared between cohorts by principal component analysis with ade4. GLIPH was used to cluster TCRbeta CDR3s in pairs of cohorts matched for age and read depth, and a Wilcoxon test was used to compare cluster frequencies. The reads underwent TCRdb reprocessing, giving one record for each CDR3 protein sequence and no DNA. The V and J calls shown here were made by TCRdb, not taken from the authors' results. The table held for this sample gives about 11,000 distinct CDR3 sequences. Of the sample, around a fifth is held by the ten largest clones.

As for this clonotype: The antigen it recognizes is unknown.

The sample was also reused in another study, on T cell repertoires in aging, cancer and after chemotherapy. The second publication reports: Donors spanned six age groups from 30 or younger to 70 or older, with at least three individuals per group. TCR repertoires from healthy donor controls were recorded over periods of several months to years and showed clear clonal overlap between repeated samplings. The complete dataset included 8 million to 9 million TCR reads. Untreated patients with hematological or solid cancers showed significantly lower blood TCR diversity and higher clonality than age-matched healthy donors. Declining TCR diversity with age in healthy donors was mainly explained by loss of richness; in cancer patients, loss of evenness also contributed. Median generation probability increased over the chemotherapy interval in both cancer cohorts, suggesting repertoire reconstitution through rebound thymic output. It was noted by the authors that conclusions about immunological memory after chemotherapy cannot be drawn from the repertoire data. Peripheral blood TCR beta repertoires from healthy donors and cancer patients were profiled to examine immunoaging and T cell reconstitution after chemotherapy. Alongside about 97 healthy donors serving as a reference group, the cohort included 200 to 250 cancer patients, of whom roughly 92 had hematological cancers and more than 120 had solid cancers. TRB sequences were processed with MiXCR versions 2.12 and 3.0.5. Repertoire metrics included Shannon diversity, evenness, clonality (one minus evenness), and alpha-parameterized diversity profiles from alpha 0 to 5. The IGoR algorithm was used to calculate generation probabilities of clones in the paired pre- and post-chemotherapy samples.

The TCR originated in a human donor in good health. The chain is made from TRBV19 and TRBJ1-1; TCRdb's D call, TRBD1, is unchecked because there is no DNA. The sequencing sample was made of peripheral blood. The CDR3 reads as follows: CASSWPGGTEAFF.